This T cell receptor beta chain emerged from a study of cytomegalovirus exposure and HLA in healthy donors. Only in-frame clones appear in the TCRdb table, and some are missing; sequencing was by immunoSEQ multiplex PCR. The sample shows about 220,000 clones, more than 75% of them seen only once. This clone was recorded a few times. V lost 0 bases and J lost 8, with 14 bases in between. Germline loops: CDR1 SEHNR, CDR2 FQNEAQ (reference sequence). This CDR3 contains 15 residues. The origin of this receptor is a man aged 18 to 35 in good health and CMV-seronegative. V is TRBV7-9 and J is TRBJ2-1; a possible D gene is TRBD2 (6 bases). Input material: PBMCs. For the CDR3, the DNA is TGTGCCAGCAGCTTAGCGTTCCGGGGGAGGTATGAGCAGTTCTTC. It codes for CASSLAFRGRYEQFF.